The entry below gives a single T cell receptor beta chain sequence along with its context. Profiled with immunoSEQ multiplex PCR; TCRdb holds only in-frame clones, not every one. The table lists about 140,000 clones, 89% of them singletons. The data stem from a study of T cell responses to AZD1222 COVID-19 vaccine. The trim removed 8 bases at V and 2 bases at J, leaving 6 bases unmatched. The CDR3 is 14 residues long. Germline CDR1 and CDR2: LGHNA and YNFKEQ. The source material was peripheral blood, sampled on day 0 of AZD1222 vaccination. The chain recombines TRBV4-2 with TRBJ2-3; 8 bases map to TRBD2. The TCR comes from an adult in good health. The DNA for the CDR3 is TGTGCCAGCCAGTCGGGGGGGGACACAGATACGCAGTATTTT. It is translated as CASQSGGDTDTQYF.